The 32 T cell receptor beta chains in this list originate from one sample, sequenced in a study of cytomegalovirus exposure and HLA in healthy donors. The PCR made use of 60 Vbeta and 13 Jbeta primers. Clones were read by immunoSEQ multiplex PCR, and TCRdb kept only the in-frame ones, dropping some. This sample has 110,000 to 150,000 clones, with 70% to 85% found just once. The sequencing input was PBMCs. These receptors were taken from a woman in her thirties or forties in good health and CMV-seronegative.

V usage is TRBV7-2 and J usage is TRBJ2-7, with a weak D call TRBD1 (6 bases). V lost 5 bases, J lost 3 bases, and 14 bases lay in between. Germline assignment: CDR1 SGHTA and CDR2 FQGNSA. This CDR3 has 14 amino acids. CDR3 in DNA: TGTGCCAGCAGCCGCACAGGGCTGGGCTACGAGCAGTACTTC. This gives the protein CASSRTGLGYEQYF.

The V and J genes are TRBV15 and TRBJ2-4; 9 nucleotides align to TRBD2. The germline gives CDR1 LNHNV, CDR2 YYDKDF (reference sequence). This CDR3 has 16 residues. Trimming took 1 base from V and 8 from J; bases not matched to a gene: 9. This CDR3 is CATSRGTSGRRDIQYF. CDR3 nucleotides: TGTGCCACCAGCAGAGGTACAAGCGGGAGGAGGGACATTCAGTACTTC.

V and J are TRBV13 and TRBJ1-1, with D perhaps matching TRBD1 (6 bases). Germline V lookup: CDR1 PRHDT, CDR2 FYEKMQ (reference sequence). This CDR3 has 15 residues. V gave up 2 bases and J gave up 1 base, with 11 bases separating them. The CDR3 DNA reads TGTGCCAGCAGCTTACTCGGGACAACGAACACTGAAGCTTTCTTT. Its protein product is CASSLLGTTNTEAFF.

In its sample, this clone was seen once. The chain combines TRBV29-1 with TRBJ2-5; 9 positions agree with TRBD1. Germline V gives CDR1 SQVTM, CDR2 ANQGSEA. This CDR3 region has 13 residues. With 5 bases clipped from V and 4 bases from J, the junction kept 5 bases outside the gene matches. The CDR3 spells CSVLTGGAETQYF. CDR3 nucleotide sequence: TGCAGCGTTCTAACAGGGGGCGCAGAGACCCAGTACTTC.

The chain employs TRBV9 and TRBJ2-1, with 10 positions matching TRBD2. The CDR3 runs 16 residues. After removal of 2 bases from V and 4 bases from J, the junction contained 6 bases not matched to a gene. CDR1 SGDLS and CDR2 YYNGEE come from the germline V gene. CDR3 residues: CASSVLAGGGYNEQFF. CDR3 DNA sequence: TGTGCCAGCAGCGTGTTAGCGGGAGGAGGGTACAATGAGCAGTTCTTC.

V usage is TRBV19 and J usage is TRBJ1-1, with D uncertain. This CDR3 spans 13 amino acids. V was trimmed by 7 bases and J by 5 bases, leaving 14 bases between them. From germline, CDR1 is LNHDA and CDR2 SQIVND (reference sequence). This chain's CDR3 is CASTAGEPTEAFF. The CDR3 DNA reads TGTGCCAGTACAGCGGGAGAACCAACTGAAGCTTTCTTT.

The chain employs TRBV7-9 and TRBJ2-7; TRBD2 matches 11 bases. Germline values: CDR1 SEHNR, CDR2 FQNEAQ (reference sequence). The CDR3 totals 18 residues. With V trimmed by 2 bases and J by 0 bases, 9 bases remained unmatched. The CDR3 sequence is CASSLNLGLAVSSYEQYF. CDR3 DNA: TGTGCCAGCAGCTTAAATTTGGGACTAGCGGTCAGCTCCTACGAGCAGTACTTC. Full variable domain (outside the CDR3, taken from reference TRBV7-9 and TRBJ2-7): DTGVSQNPRHKITKRGQNVTFRCDPISEHNRLYWYRQTLGQGPEFLTYFQNEAQLEKSRLLSDRFSAERPKGSFSTLEIQRTEQGDSAMYLCASSLNLGLAVSSYEQYFGPGTRLTVT.

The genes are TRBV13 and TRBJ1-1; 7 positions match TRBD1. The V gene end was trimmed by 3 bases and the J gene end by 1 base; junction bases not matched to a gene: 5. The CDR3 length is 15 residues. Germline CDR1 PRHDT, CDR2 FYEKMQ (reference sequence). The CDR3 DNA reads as TGTGCCAGCAGCTTCGAGGGGGCATCGAACACTGAAGCTTTCTTT. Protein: CASSFEGASNTEAFF.

CDR3: CASSFRAGELFF. In nucleotides, the CDR3 is TGTGCCAGCAGTTTCAGGGCCGGGGAGCTGTTTTTT. V usage is TRBV28 and J usage is TRBJ2-2; possible D gene TRBD1, 5 bases. Germline CDR1 and CDR2: MDHEN and SYDVKM. The CDR3 consists of 12 residues. V gave up 3 bases and J gave up 6 bases, with 5 bases separating them.

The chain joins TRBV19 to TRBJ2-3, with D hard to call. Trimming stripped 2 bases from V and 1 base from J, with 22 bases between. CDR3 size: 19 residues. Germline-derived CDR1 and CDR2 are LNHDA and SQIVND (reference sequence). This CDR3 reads CASSIRSVRHSTRTDTQYF. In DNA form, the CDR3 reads TGTGCCAGTAGTATAAGGTCGGTGCGACATTCAACTCGCACAGATACGCAGTATTTT.

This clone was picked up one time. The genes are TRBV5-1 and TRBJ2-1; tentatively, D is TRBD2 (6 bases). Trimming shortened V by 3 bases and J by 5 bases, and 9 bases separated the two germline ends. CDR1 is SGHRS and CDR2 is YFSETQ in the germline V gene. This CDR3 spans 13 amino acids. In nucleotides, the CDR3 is TGCGCCAGCAGCTCCGGACTAAACAATGAGCAGTTCTTC. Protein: CASSSGLNNEQFF.

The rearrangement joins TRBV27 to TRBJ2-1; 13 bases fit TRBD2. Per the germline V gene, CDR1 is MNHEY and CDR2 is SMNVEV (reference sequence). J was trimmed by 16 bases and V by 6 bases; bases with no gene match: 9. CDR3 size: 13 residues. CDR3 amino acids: CASRREWTSGSFF. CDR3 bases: TGTGCCAGCAGGAGGGAATGGACTAGCGGGAGCTTCTTC.

CDR3 in amino acids: CASRKGQGTYEQYF. Here the CDR3 DNA reads TGTGCCAGTAGGAAGGGACAGGGCACCTACGAGCAGTACTTC. The chain employs TRBV19 and TRBJ2-7; 9 bases are a match to TRBD1. The CDR3 covers 14 residues. V trimming: 6 bases; J trimming: 2 bases; junction bases outside the gene matches: 5. Germline V gene lookup returns CDR1 LNHDA and CDR2 SQIVND (reference sequence).

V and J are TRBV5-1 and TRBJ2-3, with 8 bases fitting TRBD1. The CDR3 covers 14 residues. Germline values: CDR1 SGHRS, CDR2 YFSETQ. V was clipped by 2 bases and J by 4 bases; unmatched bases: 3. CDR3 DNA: TGCGCCAGCAGCTTTGGACAGGGCGCAGATACGCAGTATTTT. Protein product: CASSFGQGADTQYF.

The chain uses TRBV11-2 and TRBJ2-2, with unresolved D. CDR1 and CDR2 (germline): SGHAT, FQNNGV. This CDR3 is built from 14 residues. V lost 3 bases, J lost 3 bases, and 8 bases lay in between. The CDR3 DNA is TGTGCCAGCAGCTTTTACAGTTACACCGGGGAGCTGTTTTTT. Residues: CASSFYSYTGELFF. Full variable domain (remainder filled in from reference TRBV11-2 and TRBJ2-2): EAGVAQSPRYKIIEKRQSVAFWCNPISGHATLYWYQQILGQGPKLLIQFQNNGVVDDSQLPKDRFSAERLKGVDSTLKIQPAKLEDSAVYLCASSFYSYTGELFFGEGSRLTVL.

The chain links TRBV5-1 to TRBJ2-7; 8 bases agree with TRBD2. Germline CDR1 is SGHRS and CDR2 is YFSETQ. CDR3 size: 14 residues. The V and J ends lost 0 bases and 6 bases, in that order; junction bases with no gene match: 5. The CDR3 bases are TGCGCCAGCAGCTTGGCCGGGAGGGCGGGCGAGCAGTACTTC. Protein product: CASSLAGRAGEQYF.

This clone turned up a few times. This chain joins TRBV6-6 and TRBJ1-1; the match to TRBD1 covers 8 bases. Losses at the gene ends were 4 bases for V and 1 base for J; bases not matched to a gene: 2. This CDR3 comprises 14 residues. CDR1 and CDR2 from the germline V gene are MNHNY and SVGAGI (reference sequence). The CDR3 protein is CASSLTGENTEAFF. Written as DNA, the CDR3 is TGTGCCAGCAGTTTGACAGGGGAGAACACTGAAGCTTTCTTT.

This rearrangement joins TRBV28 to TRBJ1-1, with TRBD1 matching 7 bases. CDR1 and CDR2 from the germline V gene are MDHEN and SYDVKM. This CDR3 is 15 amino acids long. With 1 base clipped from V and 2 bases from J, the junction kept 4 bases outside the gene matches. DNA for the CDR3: TGTGCCAGCAGTTTATTAGCAGGGGGTAACACTGAAGCTTTCTTT. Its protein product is CASSLLAGGNTEAFF.

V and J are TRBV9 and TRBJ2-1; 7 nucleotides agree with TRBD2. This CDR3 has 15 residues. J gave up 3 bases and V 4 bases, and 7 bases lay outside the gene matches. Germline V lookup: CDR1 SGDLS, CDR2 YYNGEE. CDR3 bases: TGTGCCAGCAGCCCCCGGGGGGAGGGCTACAATGAGCAGTTCTTC. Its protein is CASSPRGEGYNEQFF.

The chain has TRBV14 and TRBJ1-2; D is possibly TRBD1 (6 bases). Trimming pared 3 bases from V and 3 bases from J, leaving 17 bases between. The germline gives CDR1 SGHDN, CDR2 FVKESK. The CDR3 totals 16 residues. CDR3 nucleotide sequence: TGTGCCAGCAGCCACCCCGGAACAGGGAGAGACTATGGCTACACCTTC. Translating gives CASSHPGTGRDYGYTF.

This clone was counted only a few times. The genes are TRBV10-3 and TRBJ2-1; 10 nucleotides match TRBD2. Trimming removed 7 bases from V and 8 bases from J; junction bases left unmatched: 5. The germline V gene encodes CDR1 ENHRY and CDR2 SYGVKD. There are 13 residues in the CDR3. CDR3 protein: CAIKLAGLDEQFF. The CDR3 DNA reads TGTGCCATCAAACTAGCGGGACTTGATGAGCAGTTCTTC.

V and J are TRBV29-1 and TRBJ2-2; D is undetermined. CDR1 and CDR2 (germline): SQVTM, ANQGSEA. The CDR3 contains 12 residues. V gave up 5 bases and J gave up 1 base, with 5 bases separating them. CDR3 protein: CSVIKNTGELFF. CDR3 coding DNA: TGCAGCGTTATAAAGAACACCGGGGAGCTGTTTTTT.

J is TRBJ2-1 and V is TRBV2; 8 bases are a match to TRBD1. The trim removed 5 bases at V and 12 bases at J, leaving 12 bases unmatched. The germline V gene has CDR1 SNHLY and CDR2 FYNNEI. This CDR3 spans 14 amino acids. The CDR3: CASSPIRQGLGQFF. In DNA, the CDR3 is TGTGCCAGCAGTCCCATCCGACAGGGGCTCGGGCAGTTCTTC.

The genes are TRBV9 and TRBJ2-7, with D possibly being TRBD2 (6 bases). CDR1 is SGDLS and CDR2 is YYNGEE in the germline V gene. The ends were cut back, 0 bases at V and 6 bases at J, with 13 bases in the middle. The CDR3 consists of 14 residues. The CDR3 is CASSVARGGGEQYF. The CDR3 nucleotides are TGTGCCAGCAGCGTAGCTCGGGGAGGCGGCGAGCAGTACTTC. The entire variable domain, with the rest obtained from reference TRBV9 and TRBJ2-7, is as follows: DSGVTQTPKHLITATGQRVTLRCSPRSGDLSVYWYQQSLDQGLQFLIQYYNGEERAKGNILERFSAQQFPDLHSELNLSSLELGDSALYFCASSVARGGGEQYFGPGTRLTVT.

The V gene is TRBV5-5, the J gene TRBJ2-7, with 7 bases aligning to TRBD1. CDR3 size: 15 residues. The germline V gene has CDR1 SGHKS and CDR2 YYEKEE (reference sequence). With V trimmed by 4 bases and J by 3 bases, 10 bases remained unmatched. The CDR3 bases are TGTGCCAGCAGCACGGGACAGCTATCAGGCTACGAGCAGTACTTC. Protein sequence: CASSTGQLSGYEQYF.

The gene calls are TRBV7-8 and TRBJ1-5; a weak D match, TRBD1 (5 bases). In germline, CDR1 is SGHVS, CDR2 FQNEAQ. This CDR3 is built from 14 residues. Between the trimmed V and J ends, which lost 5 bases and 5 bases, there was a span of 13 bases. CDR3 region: CASSLSGWDQPQHF. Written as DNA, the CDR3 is TGTGCCAGCAGCCTATCAGGGTGGGATCAGCCCCAGCATTTT.

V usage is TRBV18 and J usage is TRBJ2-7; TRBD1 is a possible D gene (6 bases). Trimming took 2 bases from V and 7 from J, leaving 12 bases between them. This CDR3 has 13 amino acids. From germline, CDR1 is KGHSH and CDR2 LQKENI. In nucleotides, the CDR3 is TGTGCCAGCTCACCAACGACAGGTCAAGAGCAGTACTTC. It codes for CASSPTTGQEQYF.

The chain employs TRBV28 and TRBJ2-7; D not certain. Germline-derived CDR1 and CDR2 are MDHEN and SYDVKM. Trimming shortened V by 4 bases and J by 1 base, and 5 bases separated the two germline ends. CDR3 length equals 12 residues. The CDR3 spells CASSSRSYEQYF. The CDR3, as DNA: TGTGCCAGCAGTTCCAGGTCCTACGAGCAGTACTTC.

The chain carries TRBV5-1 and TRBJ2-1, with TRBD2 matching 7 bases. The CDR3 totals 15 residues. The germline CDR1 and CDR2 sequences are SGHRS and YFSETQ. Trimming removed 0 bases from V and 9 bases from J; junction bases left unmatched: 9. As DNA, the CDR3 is TGCGCCAGCAGCTTGGGGCTAGCGGACATCCCTGAGCAGTTCTTC. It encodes CASSLGLADIPEQFF.

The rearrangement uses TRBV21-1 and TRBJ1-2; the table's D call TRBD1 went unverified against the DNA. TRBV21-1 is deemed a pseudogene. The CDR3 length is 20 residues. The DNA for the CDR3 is TGTGCCAGCAGCAAACCTCGGACAGAGGGCGACCCCTCGACCTCCTATGGCTACACCTTC. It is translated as CASSKPRTEGDPSTSYGYTF.

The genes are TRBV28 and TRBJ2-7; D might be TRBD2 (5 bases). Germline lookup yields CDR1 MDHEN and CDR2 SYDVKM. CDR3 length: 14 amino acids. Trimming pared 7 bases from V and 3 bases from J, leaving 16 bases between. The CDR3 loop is CASTAGSLRYEQYF. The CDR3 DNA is TGTGCCAGCACCGCGGGTAGTCTCCGCTACGAGCAGTACTTC.

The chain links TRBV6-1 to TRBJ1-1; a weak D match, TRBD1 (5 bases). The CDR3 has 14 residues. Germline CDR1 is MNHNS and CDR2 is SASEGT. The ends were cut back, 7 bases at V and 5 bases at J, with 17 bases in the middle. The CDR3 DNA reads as TGTGCCAGCATTCCACCGGCAGGGAGGACTGAAGCTTTCTTT. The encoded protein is CASIPPAGRTEAFF.